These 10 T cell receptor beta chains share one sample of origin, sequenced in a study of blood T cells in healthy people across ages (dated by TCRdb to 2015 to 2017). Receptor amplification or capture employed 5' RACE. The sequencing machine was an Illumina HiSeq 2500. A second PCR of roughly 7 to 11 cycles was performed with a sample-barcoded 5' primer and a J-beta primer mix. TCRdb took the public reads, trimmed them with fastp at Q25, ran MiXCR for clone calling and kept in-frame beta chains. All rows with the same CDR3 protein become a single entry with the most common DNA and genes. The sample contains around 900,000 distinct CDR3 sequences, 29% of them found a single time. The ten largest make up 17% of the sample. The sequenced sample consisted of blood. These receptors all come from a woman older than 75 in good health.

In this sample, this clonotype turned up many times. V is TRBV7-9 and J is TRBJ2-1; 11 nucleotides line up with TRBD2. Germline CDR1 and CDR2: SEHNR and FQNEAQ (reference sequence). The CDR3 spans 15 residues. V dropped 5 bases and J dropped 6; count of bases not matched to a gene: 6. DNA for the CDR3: TGTGCCAGCAGCGCTCTAGCGGGGGGCCTCAATGAGCAGTTCTTC. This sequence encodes CASSALAGGLNEQFF.

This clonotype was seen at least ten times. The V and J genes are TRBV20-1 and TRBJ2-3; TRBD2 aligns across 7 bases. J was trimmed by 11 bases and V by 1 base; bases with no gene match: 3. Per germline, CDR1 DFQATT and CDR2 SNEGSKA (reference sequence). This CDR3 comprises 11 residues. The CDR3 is CSARGGGKQYF. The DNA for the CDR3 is TGCAGTGCTAGAGGGGGGGGTAAGCAGTATTTT.

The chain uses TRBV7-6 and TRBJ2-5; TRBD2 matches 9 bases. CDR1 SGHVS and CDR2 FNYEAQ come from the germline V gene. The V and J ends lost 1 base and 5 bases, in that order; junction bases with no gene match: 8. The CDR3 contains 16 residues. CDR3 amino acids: CASSLGGGGARETQYF. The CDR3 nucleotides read TGTGCCAGCAGCTTAGGTGGCGGGGGGGCCCGGGAGACCCAGTACTTC.

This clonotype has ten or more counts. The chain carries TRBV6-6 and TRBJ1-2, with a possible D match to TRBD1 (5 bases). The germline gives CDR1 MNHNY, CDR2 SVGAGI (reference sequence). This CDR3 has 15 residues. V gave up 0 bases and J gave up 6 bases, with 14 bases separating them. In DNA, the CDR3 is TGTGCCAGCAGTTACTCGAGTCCAGGGAGGGATGGCTACACCTTC. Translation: CASSYSSPGRDGYTF.

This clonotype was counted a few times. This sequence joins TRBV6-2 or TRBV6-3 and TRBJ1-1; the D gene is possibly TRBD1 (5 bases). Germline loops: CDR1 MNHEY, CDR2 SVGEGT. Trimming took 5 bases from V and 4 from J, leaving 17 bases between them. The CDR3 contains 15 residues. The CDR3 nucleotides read TGTGCCAGCAGTAGTAACTGGGGGGTGAGCACTGAAGCTTTCTTT. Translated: CASSSNWGVSTEAFF.

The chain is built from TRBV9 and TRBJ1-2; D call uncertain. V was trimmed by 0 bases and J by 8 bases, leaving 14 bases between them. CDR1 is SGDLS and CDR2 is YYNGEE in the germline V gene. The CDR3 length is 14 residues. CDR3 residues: CASSVVISGEGYTF. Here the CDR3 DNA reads TGTGCCAGCAGCGTAGTTATATCCGGGGAGGGCTACACCTTC.

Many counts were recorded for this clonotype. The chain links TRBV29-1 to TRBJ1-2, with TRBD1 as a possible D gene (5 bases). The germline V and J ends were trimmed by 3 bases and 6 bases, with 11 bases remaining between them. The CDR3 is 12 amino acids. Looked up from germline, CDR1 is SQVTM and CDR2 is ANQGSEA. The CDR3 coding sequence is TGCAGCGTTGAGCAGGGAGATCATGGCTACACCTTC. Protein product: CSVEQGDHGYTF.

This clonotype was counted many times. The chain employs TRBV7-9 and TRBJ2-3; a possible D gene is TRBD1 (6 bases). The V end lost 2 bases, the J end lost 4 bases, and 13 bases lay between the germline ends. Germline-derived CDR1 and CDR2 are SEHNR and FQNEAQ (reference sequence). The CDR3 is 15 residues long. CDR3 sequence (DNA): TGTGCCAGCAGCTTAATGGGGGCATTGTCAGATACGCAGTATTTT. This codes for CASSLMGALSDTQYF. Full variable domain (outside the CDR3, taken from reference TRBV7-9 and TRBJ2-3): DTGVSQNPRHKITKRGQNVTFRCDPISEHNRLYWYRQTLGQGPEFLTYFQNEAQLEKSRLLSDRFSAERPKGSFSTLEIQRTEQGDSAMYLCASSLMGALSDTQYFGPGTRLTVL.

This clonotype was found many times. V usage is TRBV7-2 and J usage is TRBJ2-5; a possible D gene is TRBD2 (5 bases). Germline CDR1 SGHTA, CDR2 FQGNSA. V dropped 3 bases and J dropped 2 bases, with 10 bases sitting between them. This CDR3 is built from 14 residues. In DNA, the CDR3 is TGTGCCAGCAGCTTTTCGACTACACAAGAGACCCAGTACTTC. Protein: CASSFSTTQETQYF.

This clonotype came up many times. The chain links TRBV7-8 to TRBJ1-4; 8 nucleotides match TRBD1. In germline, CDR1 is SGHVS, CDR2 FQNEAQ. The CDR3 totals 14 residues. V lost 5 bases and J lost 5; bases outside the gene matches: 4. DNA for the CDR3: TGTGCCAGCAGCACAGGGGGTCTAAATGAAAAACTGTTTTTT. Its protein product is CASSTGGLNEKLFF.